The 2 T cell receptor beta chains below come from one sample, sequenced in a study of shared clonotypes between healthy human individuals. Some clones are missing from TCRdb's copy, which holds only in-frame ones; the method was immunoSEQ multiplex PCR. The repertoire holds 1,400,000 or so clones, around 98.5% seen once, with 0.36% in the top ten. Sequencing input: naive CD4+ T cells sorted from blood. Subset defined: CD45RA+ positively selected. Receptor source: a man aged 30 to 39 in good health.

The chain carries TRBV29-1 and TRBJ2-5, with D possibly being TRBD2 (7 bases). This CDR3 has 15 residues. Germline loops: CDR1 SQVTM, CDR2 ANQGSEA. Trimming pared 3 bases from V and 5 bases from J, leaving 19 bases between. CDR3 sequence (DNA): TGCAGCGTTGATGGCGGGGGCGCTGATCGGGAGACCCAGTACTTC. Encoded protein: CSVDGGGADRETQYF.

V usage is TRBV7-3 and J usage is TRBJ2-3, with 10 bases aligning to TRBD2. Germline V gene sequence: CDR1 SGHTA, CDR2 FQGTGA. The CDR3 length is 16 residues. The V segment lost 5 bases and the J segment 4 bases; nucleotides outside the gene matches: 9. In nucleotides, the CDR3 is TGTGCCAGCAGCCCTCCCCTAGCGGGAGTGGCAGATACGCAGTATTTT. Protein product: CASSPPLAGVADTQYF.